This entry concerns a single TCR beta chain. Its specificity is not known. This record belongs to a study of cytomegalovirus exposure and HLA in healthy donors. Across the study: Early released data comprised tens of millions of unique TCRs from HLA-typed donors. Study-wide results and limits: One cluster of highly shared sequence variants probably arose as a sequencing artifact. Highest at DRB1 and lowest at HLA-C, TCR association rates differed among HLA loci in a later analysis.

Amplification used 60 Vbeta primers and 13 Jbeta primers. The table came from immunoSEQ multiplex PCR; TCRdb's copy has only in-frame clones and leaves some out. The listing records approximately 30,000 clones. The V gene end was trimmed by 1 base and the J gene end by 1 base; junction bases not matched to a gene: 7. This CDR3 comprises 18 residues. The germline V gene encodes CDR1 LGHNA and CDR2 YNFKEQ. Specimen: PBMCs. The source of this sequence is a woman in her thirties or forties in good health and CMV-seropositive. This chain connects TRBV4-2 to TRBJ2-5; 12 bases map to TRBD2. CDR3 in amino acids: CASSQGGRLAGAQETQYF. The CDR3 coding sequence is TGTGCCAGCAGCCAAGGGGGTCGACTAGCGGGGGCCCAAGAGACCCAGTACTTC.